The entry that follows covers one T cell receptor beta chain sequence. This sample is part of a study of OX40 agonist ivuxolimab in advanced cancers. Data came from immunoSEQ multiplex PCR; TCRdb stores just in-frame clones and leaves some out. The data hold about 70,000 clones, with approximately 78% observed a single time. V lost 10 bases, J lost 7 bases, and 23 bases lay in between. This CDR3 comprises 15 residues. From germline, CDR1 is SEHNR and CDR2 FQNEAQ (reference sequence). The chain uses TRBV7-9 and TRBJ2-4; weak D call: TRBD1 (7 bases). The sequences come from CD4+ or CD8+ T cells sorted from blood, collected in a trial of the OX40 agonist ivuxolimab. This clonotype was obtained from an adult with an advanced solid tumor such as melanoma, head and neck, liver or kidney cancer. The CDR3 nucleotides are TGTGCCACCTGGAGGCGACAGGGCGGGGAGAACATTCAGTACTTC. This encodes CATWRRQGGENIQYF.